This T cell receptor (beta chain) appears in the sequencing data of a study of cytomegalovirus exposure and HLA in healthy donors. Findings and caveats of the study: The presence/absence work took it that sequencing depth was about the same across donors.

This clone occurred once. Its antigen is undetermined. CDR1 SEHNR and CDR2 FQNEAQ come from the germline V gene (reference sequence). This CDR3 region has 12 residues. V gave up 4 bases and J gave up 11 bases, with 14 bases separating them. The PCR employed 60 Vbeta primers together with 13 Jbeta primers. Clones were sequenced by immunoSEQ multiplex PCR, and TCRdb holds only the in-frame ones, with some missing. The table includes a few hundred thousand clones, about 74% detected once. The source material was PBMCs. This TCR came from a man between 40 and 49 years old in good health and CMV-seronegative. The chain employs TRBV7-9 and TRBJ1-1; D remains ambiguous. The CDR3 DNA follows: TGTGCCAGCAGCTACGCAGCGCGAGGGGCTTTCTTT. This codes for CASSYAARGAFF.